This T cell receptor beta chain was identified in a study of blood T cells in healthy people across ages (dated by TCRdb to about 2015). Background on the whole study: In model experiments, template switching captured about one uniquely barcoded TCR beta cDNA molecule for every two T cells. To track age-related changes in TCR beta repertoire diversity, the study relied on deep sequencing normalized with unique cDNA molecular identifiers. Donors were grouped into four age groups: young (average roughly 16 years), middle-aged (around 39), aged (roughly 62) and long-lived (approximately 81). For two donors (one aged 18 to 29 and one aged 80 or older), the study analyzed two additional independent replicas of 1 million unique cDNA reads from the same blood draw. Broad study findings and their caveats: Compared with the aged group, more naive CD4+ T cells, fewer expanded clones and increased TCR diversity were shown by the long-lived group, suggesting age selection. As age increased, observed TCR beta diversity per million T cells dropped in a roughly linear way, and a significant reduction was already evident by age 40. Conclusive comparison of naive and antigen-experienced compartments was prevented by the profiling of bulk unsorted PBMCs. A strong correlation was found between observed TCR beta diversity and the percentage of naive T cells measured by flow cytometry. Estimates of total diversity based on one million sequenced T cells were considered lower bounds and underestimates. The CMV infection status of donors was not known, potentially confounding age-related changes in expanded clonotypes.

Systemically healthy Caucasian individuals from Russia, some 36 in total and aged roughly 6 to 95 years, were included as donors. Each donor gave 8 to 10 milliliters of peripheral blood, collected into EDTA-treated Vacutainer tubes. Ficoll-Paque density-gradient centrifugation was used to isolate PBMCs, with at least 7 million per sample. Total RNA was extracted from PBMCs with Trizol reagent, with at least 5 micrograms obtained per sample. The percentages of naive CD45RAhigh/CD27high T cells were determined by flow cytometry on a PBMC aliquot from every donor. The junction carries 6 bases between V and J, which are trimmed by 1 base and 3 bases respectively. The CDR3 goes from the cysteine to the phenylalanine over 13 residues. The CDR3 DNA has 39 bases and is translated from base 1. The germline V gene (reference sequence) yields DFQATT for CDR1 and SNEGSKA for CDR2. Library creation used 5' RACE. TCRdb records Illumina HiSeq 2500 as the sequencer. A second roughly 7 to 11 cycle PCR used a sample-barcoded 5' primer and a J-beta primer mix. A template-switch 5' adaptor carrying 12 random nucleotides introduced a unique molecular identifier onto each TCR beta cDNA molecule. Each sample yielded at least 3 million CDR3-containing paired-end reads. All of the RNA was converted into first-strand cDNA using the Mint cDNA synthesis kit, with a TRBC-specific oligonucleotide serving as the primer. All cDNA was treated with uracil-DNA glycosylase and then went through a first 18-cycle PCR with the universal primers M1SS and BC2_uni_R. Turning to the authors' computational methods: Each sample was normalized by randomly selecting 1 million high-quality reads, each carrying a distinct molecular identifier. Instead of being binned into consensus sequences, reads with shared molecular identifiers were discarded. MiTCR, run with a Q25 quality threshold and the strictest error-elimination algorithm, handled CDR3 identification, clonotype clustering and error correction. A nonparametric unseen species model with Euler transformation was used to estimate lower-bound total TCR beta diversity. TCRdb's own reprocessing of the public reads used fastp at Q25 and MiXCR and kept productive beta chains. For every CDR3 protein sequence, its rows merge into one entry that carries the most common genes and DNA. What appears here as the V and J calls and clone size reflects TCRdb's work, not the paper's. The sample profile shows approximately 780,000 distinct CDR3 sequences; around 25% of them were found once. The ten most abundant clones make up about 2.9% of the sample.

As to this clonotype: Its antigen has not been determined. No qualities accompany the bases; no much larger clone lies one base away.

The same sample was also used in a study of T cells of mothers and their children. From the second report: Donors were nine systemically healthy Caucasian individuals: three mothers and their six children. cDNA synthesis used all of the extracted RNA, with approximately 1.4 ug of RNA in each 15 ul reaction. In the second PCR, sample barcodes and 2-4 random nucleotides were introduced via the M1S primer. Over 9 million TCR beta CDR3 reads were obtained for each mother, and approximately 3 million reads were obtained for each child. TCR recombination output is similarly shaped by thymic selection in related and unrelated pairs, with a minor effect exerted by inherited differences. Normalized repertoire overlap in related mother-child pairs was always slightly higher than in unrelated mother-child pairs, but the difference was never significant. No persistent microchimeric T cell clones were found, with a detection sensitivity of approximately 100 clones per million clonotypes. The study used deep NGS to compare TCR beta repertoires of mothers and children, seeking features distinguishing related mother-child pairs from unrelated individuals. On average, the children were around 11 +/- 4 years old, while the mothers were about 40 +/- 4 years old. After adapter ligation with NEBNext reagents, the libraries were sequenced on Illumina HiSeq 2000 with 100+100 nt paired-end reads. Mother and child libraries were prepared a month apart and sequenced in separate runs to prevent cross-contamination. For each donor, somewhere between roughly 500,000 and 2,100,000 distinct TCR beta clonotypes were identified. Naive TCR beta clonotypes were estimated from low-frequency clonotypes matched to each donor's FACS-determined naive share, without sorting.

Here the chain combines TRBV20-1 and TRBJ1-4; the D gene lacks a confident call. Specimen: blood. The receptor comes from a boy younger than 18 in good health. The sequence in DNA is TGCAGTGCTAGAGGAGGGTCTAATGAAAAACTGTTTTTT. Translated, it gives CSARGGSNEKLFF.